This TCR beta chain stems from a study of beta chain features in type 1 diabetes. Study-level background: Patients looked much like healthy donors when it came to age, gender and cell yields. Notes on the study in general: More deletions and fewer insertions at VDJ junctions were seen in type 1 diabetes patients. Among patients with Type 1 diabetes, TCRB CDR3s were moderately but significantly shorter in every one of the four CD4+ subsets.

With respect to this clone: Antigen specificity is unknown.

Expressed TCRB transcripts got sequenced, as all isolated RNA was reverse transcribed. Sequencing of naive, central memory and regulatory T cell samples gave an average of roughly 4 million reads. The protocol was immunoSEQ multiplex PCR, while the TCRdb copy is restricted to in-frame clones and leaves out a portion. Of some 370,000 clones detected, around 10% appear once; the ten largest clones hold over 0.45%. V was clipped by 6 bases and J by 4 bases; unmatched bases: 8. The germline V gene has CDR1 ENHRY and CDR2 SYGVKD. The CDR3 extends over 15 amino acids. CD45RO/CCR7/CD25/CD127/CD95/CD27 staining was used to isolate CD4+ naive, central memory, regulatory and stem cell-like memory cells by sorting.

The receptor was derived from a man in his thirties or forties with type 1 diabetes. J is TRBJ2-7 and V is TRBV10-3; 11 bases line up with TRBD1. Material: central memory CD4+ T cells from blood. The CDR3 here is CAISPQGTGGYEQYF. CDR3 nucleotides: TGTGCCATCAGCCCCCAGGGGACAGGGGGATACGAGCAGTACTTC.